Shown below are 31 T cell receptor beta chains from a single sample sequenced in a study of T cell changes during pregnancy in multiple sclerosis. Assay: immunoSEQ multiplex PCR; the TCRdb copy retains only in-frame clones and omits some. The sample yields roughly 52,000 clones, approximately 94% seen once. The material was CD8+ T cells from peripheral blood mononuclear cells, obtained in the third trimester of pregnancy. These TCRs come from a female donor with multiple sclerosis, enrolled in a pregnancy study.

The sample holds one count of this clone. This chain's CDR3 is CASSLLESNQPQHF. The DNA for the CDR3 is TGTGCCAGCAGTCTGCTAGAAAGCAATCAGCCCCAGCATTTT. The gene calls are TRBV28 and TRBJ1-5; D is unclear. The germline V gene has CDR1 MDHEN and CDR2 SYDVKM. The CDR3 is 14 residues long. V gave up 5 bases and J gave up 1 base, with 9 bases separating them.

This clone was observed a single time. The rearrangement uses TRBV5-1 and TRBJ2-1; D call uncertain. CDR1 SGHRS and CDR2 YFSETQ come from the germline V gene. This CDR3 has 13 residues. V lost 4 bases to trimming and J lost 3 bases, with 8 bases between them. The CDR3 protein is CASSPPSYNEQFF. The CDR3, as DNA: TGCGCCAGCAGCCCTCCTAGCTACAATGAGCAGTTCTTC.

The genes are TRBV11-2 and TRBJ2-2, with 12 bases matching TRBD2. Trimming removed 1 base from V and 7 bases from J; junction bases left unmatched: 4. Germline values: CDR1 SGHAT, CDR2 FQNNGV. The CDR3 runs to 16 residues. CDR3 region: CASSLGLAGAVGELFF. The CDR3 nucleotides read TGTGCCAGCAGCTTAGGACTAGCGGGAGCGGTCGGGGAGCTGTTTTTT.

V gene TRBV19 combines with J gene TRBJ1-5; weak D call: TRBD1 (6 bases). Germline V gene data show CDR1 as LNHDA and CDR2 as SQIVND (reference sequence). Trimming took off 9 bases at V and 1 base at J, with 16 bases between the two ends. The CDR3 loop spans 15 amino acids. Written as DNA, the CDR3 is TGTGCCAGCTCGAAGGGGGAATGGAGCAATCAGCCCCAGCATTTT. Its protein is CASSKGEWSNQPQHF.

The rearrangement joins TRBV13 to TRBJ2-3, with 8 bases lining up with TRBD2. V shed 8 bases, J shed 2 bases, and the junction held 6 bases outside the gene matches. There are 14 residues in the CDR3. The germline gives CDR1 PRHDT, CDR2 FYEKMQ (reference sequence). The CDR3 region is CASSGLADTDTQYF. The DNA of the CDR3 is TGTGCCAGCTCTGGACTAGCAGACACAGATACGCAGTATTTT.

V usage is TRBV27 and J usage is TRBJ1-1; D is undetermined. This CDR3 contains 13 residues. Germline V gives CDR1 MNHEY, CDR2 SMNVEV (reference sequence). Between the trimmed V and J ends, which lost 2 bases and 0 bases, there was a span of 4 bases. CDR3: CASSLTVNTEAFF. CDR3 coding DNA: TGTGCCAGCAGTTTAACAGTGAACACTGAAGCTTTCTTT.

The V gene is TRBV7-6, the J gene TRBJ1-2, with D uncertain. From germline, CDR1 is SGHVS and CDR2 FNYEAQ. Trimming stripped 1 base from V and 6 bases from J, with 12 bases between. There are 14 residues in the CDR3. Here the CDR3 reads CASSLDGAAHGYTF. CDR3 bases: TGTGCCAGCAGCTTAGATGGCGCAGCGCATGGCTACACCTTC.

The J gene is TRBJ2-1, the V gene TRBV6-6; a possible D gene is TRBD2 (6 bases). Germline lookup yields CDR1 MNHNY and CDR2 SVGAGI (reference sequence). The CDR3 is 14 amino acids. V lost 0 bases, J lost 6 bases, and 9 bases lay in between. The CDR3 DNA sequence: TGTGCCAGCAGTTACTCGGAGGGACCCAATGAGCAGTTCTTC. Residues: CASSYSEGPNEQFF.

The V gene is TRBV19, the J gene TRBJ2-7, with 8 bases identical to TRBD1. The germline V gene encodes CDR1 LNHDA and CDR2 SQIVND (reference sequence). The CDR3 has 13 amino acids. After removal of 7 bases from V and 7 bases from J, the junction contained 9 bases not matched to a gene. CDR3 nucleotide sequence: TGTGCCAGTAAGCAGGGGGCGTTGAGTGAGCAGTACTTC. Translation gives CASKQGALSEQYF.

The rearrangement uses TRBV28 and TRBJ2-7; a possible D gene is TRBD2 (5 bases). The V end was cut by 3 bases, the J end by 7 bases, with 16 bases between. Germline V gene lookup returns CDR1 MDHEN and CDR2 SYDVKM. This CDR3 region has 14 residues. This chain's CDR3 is CASSFPGRTLEQYF. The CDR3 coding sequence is TGTGCCAGCAGTTTCCCCGGACGGACTTTAGAGCAGTACTTC.

The CDR3 sequence: CASSSSGSEQFF. As DNA, the CDR3 is TGTGCCAGCAGTTCAAGCGGCAGTGAGCAGTTCTTC. The chain couples TRBV27 to TRBJ2-1, with D possibly being TRBD2 (5 bases). There are 12 residues in the CDR3. V was shortened by 4 bases and J by 9 bases, with 10 bases between the two germline ends. Germline CDR1 reads MNHEY; CDR2 reads SMNVEV (reference sequence).

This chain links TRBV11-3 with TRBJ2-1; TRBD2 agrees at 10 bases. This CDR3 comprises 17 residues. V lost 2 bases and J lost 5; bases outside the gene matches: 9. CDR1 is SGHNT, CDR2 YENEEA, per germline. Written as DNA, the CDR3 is TGTGCCAGCAGCTTACCAGCGGGAGGGCCCTCAGACAATGAGCAGTTCTTC. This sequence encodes CASSLPAGGPSDNEQFF.

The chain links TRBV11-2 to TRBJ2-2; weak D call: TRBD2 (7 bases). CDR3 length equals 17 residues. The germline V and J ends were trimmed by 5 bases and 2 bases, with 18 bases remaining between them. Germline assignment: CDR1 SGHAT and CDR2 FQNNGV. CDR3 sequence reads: CASSLPRGRGNTGELFF. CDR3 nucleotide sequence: TGTGCCAGCAGCCTCCCGAGGGGGAGGGGTAACACCGGGGAGCTGTTTTTT.

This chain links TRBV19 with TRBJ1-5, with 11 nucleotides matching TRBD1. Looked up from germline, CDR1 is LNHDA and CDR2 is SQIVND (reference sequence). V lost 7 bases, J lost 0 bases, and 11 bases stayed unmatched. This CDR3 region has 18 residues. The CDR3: CASTPGQGVANSNQPQHF. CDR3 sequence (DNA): TGTGCCAGTACCCCGGGACAGGGGGTCGCAAATAGCAATCAGCCCCAGCATTTT.

The chain's CDR3 is CASSGERGTYEQYF. CDR3 in DNA: TGTGCCAGCAGCGGAGAGCGGGGAACCTACGAGCAGTACTTC. The gene calls are TRBV9 and TRBJ2-7; 7 bases are a match to TRBD2. Trimming at V came to 3 bases and at J to 2 bases, leaving 5 bases not matched to a gene. The CDR3 sequence is 14 residues long. The germline gives CDR1 SGDLS, CDR2 YYNGEE.

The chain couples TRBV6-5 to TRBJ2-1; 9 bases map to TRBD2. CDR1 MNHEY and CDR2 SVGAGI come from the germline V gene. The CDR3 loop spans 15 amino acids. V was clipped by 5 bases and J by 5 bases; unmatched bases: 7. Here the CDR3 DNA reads TGTGCCAGCAGTCCTAGCGGGAATACGAACAATGAGCAGTTCTTC. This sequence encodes CASSPSGNTNNEQFF.

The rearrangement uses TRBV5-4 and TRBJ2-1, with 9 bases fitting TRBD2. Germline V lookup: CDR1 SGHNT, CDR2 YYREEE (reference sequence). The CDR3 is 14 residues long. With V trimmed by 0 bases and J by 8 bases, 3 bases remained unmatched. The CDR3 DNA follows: TGTGCCAGCAGCTTGGGGGGGACTAGCTATGAGCAGTTCTTC. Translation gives CASSLGGTSYEQFF.

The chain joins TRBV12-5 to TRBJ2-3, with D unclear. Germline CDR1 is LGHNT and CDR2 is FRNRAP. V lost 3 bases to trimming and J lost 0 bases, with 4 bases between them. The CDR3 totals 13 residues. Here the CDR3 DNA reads TGTGCTAGTGGTTTTCATAGCACAGATACGCAGTATTTT. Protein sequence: CASGFHSTDTQYF. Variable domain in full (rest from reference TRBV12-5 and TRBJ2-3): DARVTQTPRHKVTEMGQEVTMRCQPILGHNTVFWYRQTMMQGLELLAYFRNRAPLDDSGMPKDRFSAEMPDATLATLKIQPSEPRDSAVYFCASGFHSTDTQYFGPGTRLTVL.

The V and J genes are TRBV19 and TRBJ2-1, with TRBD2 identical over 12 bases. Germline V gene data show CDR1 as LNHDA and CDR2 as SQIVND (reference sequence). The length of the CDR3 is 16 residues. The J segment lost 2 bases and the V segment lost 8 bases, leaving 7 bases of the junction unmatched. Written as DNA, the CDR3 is TGTGCCAGTGGGAAAGGACTAGCGGGGCCCTACAATGAGCAGTTCTTC. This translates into CASGKGLAGPYNEQFF. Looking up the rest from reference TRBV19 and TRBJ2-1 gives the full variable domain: DGGITQSPKYLFRKEGQNVTLSCEQNLNHDAMYWYRQDPGQGLRLIYYSQIVNDFQKGDIAEGYSVSREKKESFPLTVTSAQKNPTAFYLCASGKGLAGPYNEQFFGPGTRLTVL.

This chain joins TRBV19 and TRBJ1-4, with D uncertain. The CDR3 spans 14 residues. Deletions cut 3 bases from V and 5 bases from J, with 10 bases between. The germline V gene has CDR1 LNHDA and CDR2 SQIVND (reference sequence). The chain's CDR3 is CASSIISPNEKLFF. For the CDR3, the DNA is TGTGCCAGTAGTATTATTAGCCCGAATGAAAAACTGTTTTTT.

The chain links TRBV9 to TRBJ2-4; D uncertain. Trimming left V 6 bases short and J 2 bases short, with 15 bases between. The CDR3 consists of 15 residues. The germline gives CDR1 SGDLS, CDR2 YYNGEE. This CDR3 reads CASTSDEESKNIQYF. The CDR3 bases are TGTGCCAGCACCTCCGACGAGGAATCCAAAAACATTCAGTACTTC.

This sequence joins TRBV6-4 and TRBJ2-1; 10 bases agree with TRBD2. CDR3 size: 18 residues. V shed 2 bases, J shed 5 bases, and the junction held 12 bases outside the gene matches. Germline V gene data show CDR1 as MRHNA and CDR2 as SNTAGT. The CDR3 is CASSDRKPSGRLHNEQFF. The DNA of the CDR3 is TGTGCCAGCAGTGACCGGAAACCTAGCGGGAGACTACACAATGAGCAGTTCTTC.

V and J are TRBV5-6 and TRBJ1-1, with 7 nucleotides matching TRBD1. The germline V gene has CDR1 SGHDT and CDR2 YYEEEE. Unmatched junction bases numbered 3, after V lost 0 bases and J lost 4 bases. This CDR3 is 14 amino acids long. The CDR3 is CASSLAQGPTEAFF. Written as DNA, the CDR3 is TGTGCCAGCAGCTTGGCACAGGGGCCCACTGAAGCTTTCTTT.

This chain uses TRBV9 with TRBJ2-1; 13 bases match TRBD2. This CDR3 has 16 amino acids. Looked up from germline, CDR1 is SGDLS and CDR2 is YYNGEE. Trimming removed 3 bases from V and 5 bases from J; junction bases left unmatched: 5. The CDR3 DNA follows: TGTGCCAGCAGCGCCGGACTAGCGGGAGCCCACAATGAGCAGTTCTTC. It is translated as CASSAGLAGAHNEQFF.

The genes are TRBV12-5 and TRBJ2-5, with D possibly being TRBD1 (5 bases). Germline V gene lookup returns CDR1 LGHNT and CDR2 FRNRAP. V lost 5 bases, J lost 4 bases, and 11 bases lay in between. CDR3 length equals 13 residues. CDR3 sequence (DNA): TGTGCTAGTGGTCCCTGGGGCCTAGAGACCCAGTACTTC. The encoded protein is CASGPWGLETQYF.

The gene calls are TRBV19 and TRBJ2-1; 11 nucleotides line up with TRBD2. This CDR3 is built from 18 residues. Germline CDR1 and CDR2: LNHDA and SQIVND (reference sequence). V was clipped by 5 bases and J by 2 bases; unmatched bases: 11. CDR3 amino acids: CASSSHDPGLAAYNEQFF. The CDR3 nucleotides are TGTGCCAGTAGTTCGCACGACCCGGGACTAGCGGCCTACAATGAGCAGTTCTTC.

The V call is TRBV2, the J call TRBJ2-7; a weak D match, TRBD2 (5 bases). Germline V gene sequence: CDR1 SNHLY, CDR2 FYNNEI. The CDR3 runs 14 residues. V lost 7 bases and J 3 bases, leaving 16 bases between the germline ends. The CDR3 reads CASTQKRENYEQYF. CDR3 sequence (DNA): TGTGCCAGCACTCAAAAGAGGGAAAACTACGAGCAGTACTTC.

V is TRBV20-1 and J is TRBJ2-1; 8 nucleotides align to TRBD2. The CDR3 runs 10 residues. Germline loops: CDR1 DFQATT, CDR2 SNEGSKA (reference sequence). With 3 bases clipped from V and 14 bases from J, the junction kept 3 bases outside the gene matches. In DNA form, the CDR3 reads TGCAGTGCTAGCCGGACTAGCAAGTTCTTC. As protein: CSASRTSKFF.

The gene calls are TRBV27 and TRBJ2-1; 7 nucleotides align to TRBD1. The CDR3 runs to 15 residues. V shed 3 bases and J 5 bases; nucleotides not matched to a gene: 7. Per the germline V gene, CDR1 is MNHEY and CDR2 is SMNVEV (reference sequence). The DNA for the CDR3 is TGTGCCAGCAGTTTGTCGAGACAGGGCCACAATGAGCAGTTCTTC. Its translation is CASSLSRQGHNEQFF.

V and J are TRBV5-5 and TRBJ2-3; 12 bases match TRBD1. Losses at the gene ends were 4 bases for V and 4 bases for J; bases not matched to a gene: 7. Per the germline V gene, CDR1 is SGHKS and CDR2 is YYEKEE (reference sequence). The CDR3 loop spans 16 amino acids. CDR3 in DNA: TGTGCCAGCAGCACCCGGGACAGGGGGCGAGCAGATACGCAGTATTTT. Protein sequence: CASSTRDRGRADTQYF.

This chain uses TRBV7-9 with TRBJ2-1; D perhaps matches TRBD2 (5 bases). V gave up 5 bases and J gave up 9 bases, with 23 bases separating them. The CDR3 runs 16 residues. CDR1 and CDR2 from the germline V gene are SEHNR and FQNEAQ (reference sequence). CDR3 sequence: CASSQRALDGKSEQFF. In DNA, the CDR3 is TGTGCCAGCAGCCAAAGGGCACTAGACGGTAAGAGTGAGCAGTTCTTC.